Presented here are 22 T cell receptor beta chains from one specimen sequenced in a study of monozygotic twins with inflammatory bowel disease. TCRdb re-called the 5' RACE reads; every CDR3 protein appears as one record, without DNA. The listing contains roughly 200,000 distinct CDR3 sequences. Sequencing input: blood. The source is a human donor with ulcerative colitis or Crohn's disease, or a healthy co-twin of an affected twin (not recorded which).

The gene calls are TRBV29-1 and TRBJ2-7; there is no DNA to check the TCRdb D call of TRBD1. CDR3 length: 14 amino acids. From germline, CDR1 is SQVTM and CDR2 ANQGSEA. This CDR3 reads CSVEVGTGDYEQYF.

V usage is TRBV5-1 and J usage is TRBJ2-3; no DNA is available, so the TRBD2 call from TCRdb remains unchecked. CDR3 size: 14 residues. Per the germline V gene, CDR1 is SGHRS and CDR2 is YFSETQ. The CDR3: CASSLEGNTDTQYF.

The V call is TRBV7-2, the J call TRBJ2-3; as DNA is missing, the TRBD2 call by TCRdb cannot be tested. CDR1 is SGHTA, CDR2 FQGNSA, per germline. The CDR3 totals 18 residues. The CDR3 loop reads CASSSRLAGVNRADTQYF.

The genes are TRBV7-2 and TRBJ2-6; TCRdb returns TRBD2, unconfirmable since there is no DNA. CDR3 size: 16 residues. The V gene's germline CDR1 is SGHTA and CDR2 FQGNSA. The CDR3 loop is CASSLGGLSGANVLTF. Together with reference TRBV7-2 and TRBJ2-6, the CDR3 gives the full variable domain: GAGVSQSPSNKVTEKGKDVELRCDPISGHTALYWYRQSLGQGLEFLIYFQGNSAPDKSGLPSDRFSAERTGGSVSTLTIQRTQQEDSAVYLCASSLGGLSGANVLTFGAGSRLTVL.

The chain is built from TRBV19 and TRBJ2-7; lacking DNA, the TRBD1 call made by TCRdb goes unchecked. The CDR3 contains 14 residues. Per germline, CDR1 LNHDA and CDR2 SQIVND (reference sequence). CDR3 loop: CASSISGAGREQYF.

Here the CDR3 reads CASSVEWTSGYEQYF. This chain joins TRBV9 and TRBJ2-7; TCRdb's D call of TRBD2 is untestable without DNA. The CDR3 runs to 15 residues. Germline CDR1 reads SGDLS; CDR2 reads YYNGEE.

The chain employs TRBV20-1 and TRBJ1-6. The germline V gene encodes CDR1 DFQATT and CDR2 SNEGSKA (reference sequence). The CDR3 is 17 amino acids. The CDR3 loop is CSARVFTGTDLNSPLHF.

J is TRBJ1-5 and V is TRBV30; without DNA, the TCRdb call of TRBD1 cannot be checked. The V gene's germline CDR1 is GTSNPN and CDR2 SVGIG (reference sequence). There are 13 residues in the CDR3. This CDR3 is CAWSQGPNQPQHF.

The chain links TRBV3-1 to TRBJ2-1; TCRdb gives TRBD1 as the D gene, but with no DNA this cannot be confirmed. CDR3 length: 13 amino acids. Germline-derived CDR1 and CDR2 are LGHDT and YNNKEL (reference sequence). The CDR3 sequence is CASMRGAGNEQFF.

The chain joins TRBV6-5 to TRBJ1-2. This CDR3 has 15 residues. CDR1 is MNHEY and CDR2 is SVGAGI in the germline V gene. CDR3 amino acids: CASSYDLWADYGYTF.

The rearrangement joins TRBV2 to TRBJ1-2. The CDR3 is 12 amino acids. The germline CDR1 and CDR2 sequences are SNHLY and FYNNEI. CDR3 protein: CASSESDYGYTF.

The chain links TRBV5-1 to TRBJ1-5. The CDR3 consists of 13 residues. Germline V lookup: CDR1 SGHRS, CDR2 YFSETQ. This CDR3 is CASSSKIGQPQHF.

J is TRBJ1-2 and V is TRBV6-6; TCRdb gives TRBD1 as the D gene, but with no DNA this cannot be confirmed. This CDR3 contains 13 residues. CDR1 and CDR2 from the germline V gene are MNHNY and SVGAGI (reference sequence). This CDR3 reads CASSPGQGKGYTF.

CDR3: CASSTTSGRTDTQYF. The V gene is TRBV5-1, the J gene TRBJ2-3; TCRdb lists TRBD2, though no DNA is available to test this call. CDR3 length: 15 amino acids. Germline lookup yields CDR1 SGHRS and CDR2 YFSETQ.

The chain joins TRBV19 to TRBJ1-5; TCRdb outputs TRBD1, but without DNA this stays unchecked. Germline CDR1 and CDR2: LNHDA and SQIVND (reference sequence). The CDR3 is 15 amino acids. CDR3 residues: CASSIGQGENQPQHF.

The CDR3 sequence: CASSKGRGSPNQPQHF. The chain links TRBV21-1 to TRBJ1-5; TCRdb's D call, TRBD1, is unchecked because there is no DNA. TRBV21-1 is a documented pseudogene. The CDR3 is 16 residues long.

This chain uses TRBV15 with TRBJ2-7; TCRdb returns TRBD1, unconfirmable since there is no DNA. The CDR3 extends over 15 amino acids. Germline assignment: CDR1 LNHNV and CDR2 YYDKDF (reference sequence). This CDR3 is CATSRGSTGLDEQYF.

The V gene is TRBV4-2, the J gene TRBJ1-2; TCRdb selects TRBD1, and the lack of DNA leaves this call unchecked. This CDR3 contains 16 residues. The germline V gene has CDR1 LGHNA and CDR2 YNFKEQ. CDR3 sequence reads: CASSQDRGGSHYGYTF.

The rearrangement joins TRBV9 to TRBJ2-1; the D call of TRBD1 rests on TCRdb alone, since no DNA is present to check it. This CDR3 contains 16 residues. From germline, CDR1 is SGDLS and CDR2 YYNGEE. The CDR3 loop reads CASSEAAGGSPPRQFF.

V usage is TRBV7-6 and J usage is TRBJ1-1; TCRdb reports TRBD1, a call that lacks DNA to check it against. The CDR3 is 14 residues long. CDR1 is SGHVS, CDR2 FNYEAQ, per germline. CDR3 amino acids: CASSLQGEVDEAFF.

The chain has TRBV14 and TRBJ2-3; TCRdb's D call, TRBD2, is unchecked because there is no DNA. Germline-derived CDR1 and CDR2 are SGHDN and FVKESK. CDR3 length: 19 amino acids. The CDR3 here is CASSQLKGLAGESTDTQYF.

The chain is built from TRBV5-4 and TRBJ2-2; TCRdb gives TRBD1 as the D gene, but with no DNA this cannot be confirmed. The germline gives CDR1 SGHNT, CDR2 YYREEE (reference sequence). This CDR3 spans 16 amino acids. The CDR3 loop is CASSPSGQANTGELFF.